These 26 T cell receptor beta chains were sequenced from one sample in a study of breast tumors, draining lymph nodes, adjacent tissues (dated by TCRdb to the mid-2010s). Libraries were made using multiplex PCR. Sequenced on an Illumina HiSeq 2000. TCRdb itself trimmed the public reads at Q25 with fastp, ran MiXCR and retained productive beta chains. Identical CDR3 proteins give one entry, which carries the most common genes and DNA. This sample holds 150,000 to 200,000 distinct CDR3 sequences; approximately 30% were observed only once. Less than 4% of the sample is held by the ten biggest clonotypes. The axillary draining lymph nodes of breast cancer patients were the source of the lymph node samples. The sequencing sample was made of axillary lymph node tissue. Every receptor here comes from a female donor with breast cancer. Some clones in this sample may be carry-over from other donors' samples.

The sample holds many counts of this clonotype. The chain links TRBV30 to TRBJ2-1; D possibly corresponds to TRBD2 (6 bases). This CDR3 is built from 11 residues. The germline V and J ends were trimmed by 3 bases and 10 bases, with 10 bases remaining between them. Germline loops: CDR1 GTSNPN, CDR2 SVGIG (reference sequence). The CDR3 protein is CAWSEGLEQFF. CDR3 nucleotide sequence: TGTGCCTGGAGCGAAGGACTAGAGCAGTTCTTC.

This clonotype was seen repeatedly, ten times or more. This chain joins TRBV7-9 and TRBJ2-1; D possibly corresponds to TRBD2 (6 bases). The V and J ends lost 1 base and 8 bases respectively, with 18 bases between them. This CDR3 comprises 16 residues. CDR1 and CDR2 (germline): SEHNR, FQNEAQ (reference sequence). Here the CDR3 reads CASSLVFQGGKDEQFF. Here the CDR3 DNA reads TGTGCCAGCAGCTTAGTATTTCAGGGAGGAAAAGATGAGCAGTTCTTC.

The gene calls are TRBV20-1 and TRBJ2-7; possibly TRBD2 for D (6 bases). Trimming took off 2 bases at V and 4 bases at J, with 9 bases between the two ends. The CDR3 spans 12 residues. Germline CDR1 reads DFQATT; CDR2 reads SNEGSKA (reference sequence). The CDR3 reads CSARTGGYEQYF. CDR3 sequence (DNA): TGCAGTGCTAGAACCGGAGGGTACGAGCAGTACTTC.

This clonotype was seen more than once but under ten times. A much larger clone lies one base from this, so it may be a read error. The rearrangement joins TRBV24-1 to TRBJ2-7; D is uncertain. There are 12 residues in the CDR3. Germline CDR1 and CDR2: KGHDR and SFDVKD. The CDR3 loop reads CAASDSSYEQYF. The CDR3 nucleotides read TGTGCCGCCAGTGATAGCTCCTACGAGCAGTACTTC.

This clonotype was seen many times. The chain has TRBV12-3 or TRBV12-4 and TRBJ2-6, with D perhaps matching TRBD2 (6 bases). Between the trimmed V and J ends, which lost 8 bases and 3 bases, there was a span of 11 bases. The CDR3 sequence is 14 residues long. DNA of the CDR3: TGTGCCAGCCTTTTGGGGGGTGGGGCCAACGTCCTGACTTTC. Protein sequence: CASLLGGGANVLTF.

In the case of this clonotype: This CDR3 is missing its conserved last phenylalanine or tryptophan, likely due to a read error. This chain links TRBV11-2 with TRBJ1-6; D is ambiguous. The CDR3 is 14 residues long. The germline V gene encodes CDR1 SGHAT and CDR2 FQNNGV. The CDR3 sequence is CACSLNQFGPPLHL. In DNA form, the CDR3 reads TGTGCCTGCAGCTTAAACCAGTTCGGACCACCCCTCCACCTT.

V and J are TRBV28 and TRBJ1-2; possible D gene TRBD1, 5 bases. The CDR3 loop spans 14 amino acids. V was clipped by 4 bases and J by 4 bases, with 13 bases between them. Germline assignment: CDR1 MDHEN and CDR2 SYDVKM. The CDR3 is CASSSGQPGYGYTF. The CDR3 DNA reads TGTGCCAGCAGTTCTGGACAACCGGGCTATGGCTACACCTTC.

This chain joins TRBV9 and TRBJ2-3; 9 bases agree with TRBD2. Germline-derived CDR1 and CDR2 are SGDLS and YYNGEE. J was trimmed by 6 bases and V by 0 bases; bases with no gene match: 8. The CDR3 extends over 16 amino acids. CDR3 coding DNA: TGTGCCAGCAGCGTAGCGTCCGGGACTAGCTCCGATACGCAGTATTTT. As protein: CASSVASGTSSDTQYF.

CDR3 protein: CASSLGGRPGDTEAFF. The CDR3 bases are TGTGCCAGCAGCTTGGGTGGTAGACCAGGGGACACTGAAGCTTTCTTT. The J gene is TRBJ1-1, the V gene TRBV5-8, with D tentatively TRBD1 (6 bases). V lost 0 bases and J lost 3, with 15 bases in between. The length of the CDR3 is 16 residues. CDR1 SGHTS and CDR2 YDEGEE come from the germline V gene. The complete variable domain, with remaining parts taken from reference TRBV5-8 and TRBJ1-1, reads EAGVTQSPTHLIKTRGQQATLRCSPISGHTSVYWYQQALGLGLQFLLWYDEGEERNRGNFPPRFSGRQFPNYSSELNVNALELEDSALYLCASSLGGRPGDTEAFFGQGTRLTVV.

This clonotype has ten or more counts. The chain uses TRBV5-8 and TRBJ2-7; D unclear. CDR3 length: 15 residues. From germline, CDR1 is SGHTS and CDR2 YDEGEE. Trimming removed 4 bases from V and 2 bases from J, with 16 bases in between. The CDR3 loop reads CASSPLSGTAYEQYF. CDR3 DNA: TGTGCCAGCAGCCCCCTGTCGGGCACGGCCTACGAGCAGTACTTC.

This chain connects TRBV6-5 to TRBJ2-6; 12 bases agree with TRBD1. There are 17 residues in the CDR3. The V gene end was trimmed by 6 bases and the J gene end by 4 bases; junction bases not matched to a gene: 7. Germline CDR1 and CDR2: MNHEY and SVGAGI. The CDR3 loop reads CASRPGTGGAGANVLTF. The CDR3, as DNA: TGTGCCAGCAGGCCCGGGACAGGGGGCGCCGGGGCCAACGTCCTGACTTTC.

This clonotype was seen a few times. The chain joins TRBV6-2 or TRBV6-3 to TRBJ1-1, with D possibly TRBD1 on 5 matching bases. This CDR3 comprises 13 residues. The V end lost 5 bases, the J end lost 1 base, and 8 bases lay between the germline ends. Germline assignment: CDR1 MNHEY and CDR2 SVGEGT. CDR3 in amino acids: CASSDTGNTEAFF. The CDR3 region has the DNA TGTGCCAGCAGTGATACAGGGAACACTGAAGCTTTCTTT.

A remark on this clonotype: This clone may be a read error of a much larger clone one base away. The genes are TRBV20-1 and TRBJ1-5; 9 bases agree with TRBD1. Germline CDR1 is DFQATT and CDR2 is SNEGSKA (reference sequence). This CDR3 is 17 amino acids long. With 5 bases clipped from V and 3 bases from J, the junction kept 14 bases outside the gene matches. Here the CDR3 DNA reads TGCAGTGCTTCCGGGACAGGGAAGTCCCCATTCAATCAGCCCCAGCATTTT. Translation gives CSASGTGKSPFNQPQHF.

As for this clonotype: The junction does not match germline at one end; this may be a read error. The chain links TRBV5-4 to TRBJ2-3; weak D call: TRBD2 (5 bases). The length of the CDR3 is 12 residues. Germline CDR1 is SGHNT and CDR2 is YYREEE (reference sequence). CDR3 in DNA: TGTGCCGGCAGCCGGGGTGCAGATACGCAGTATTTT. Protein: CAGSRGADTQYF.

This clonotype has just a few counts. A much larger clone lies one base from this, so it may be a read error. The V gene is TRBV7-8, the J gene TRBJ1-3; perhaps TRBD1 as D (5 bases). The CDR3 has 17 amino acids. The germline gives CDR1 SGHVS, CDR2 FQNEAQ. CDR3: CASSLSGKGRTGNPIYF. The CDR3 nucleotides are TGTGCCAGCAGCCTCTCTGGGAAGGGGCGGACTGGAAACCCCATATATTTT.

This clonotype has a count of ten or more. The chain joins TRBV24-1 to TRBJ2-1; 8 bases align to TRBD2. The junction had 7 bases not matched to a gene; V was cut back by 3 bases and J by 1 base. The CDR3 has 17 residues. CDR1 is KGHDR, CDR2 SFDVKD, per germline. The CDR3: CATSDPGGPDSYNEQFF. CDR3 sequence (DNA): TGTGCCACCAGTGATCCGGGGGGGCCCGATTCCTACAATGAGCAGTTCTTC.

In its sample, this clonotype was seen a few times. The CDR3 region has the DNA TGTGCCAGCAGTCAAAACAGCAGCGGGAGGCTCTACGAGCAGTACTTC. Protein: CASSQNSSGRLYEQYF. The chain has TRBV6-1 and TRBJ2-7; 9 bases align to TRBD2. The trim removed 5 bases at V and 3 bases at J, leaving 11 bases unmatched. Germline-derived CDR1 and CDR2 are MNHNS and SASEGT. This CDR3 comprises 16 residues.

Turning to this clonotype: Being one base from a much bigger clone, this may be a read error. The genes are TRBV4-1 and TRBJ2-7, with D maybe TRBD2 (5 bases). The germline V gene encodes CDR1 MGHRA and CDR2 YSYEKL. CDR3 length: 13 residues. The CDR3 sequence is CASSRELLYGQYF. The CDR3 bases are TGCGCCAGCAGCAGGGAGTTGCTGTACGGGCAGTACTTC.

This clonotype was seen repeatedly, ten times or more. The genes are TRBV5-6 and TRBJ1-2; weak D call: TRBD1 (5 bases). CDR3 length: 15 residues. V lost 0 bases to trimming and J lost 4 bases, with 13 bases between them. Germline CDR1 is SGHDT and CDR2 is YYEEEE. The CDR3 region is CASSLVWGKTYGYTF. In DNA form, the CDR3 reads TGTGCCAGCAGCTTGGTGTGGGGGAAAACCTATGGCTACACCTTC.

This clonotype was counted ten times or more. This chain links TRBV7-2 with TRBJ2-2, with D unresolved. Germline V gene lookup returns CDR1 SGHTA and CDR2 FQGNSA. The CDR3 is 15 residues long. Trimming left V 5 bases short and J 5 bases short, with 15 bases between. DNA of the CDR3: TGTGCCAGCAGCCCGCGGCCAGGTCGAACCGGGGAGCTGTTTTTT. Translated, it gives CASSPRPGRTGELFF.

This clonotype was counted many times. This rearrangement joins TRBV5-6 to TRBJ2-7, with D possibly being TRBD2 (7 bases). Germline CDR1 and CDR2: SGHDT and YYEEEE. V was cut by 5 bases and J by 2 bases, with 20 bases left in between. The CDR3 spans 16 residues. CDR3 amino acids: CASSSFAQGTTYEQYF. Written as DNA, the CDR3 is TGTGCCAGCAGTTCCTTTGCTCAGGGGACTACCTACGAGCAGTACTTC.

This clonotype has at least ten counts. The V gene is TRBV28, the J gene TRBJ1-5; D is unclear. The CDR3 length is 15 residues. V lost 8 bases and J 6 bases, leaving 20 bases between the germline ends. Germline V gene lookup returns CDR1 MDHEN and CDR2 SYDVKM. CDR3: CASSRRVGVGQPQHF. For the CDR3, the DNA is TGTGCCAGCTCTCGAAGGGTTGGGGTAGGTCAGCCCCAGCATTTT. Based on the CDR3 plus reference TRBV28 and TRBJ1-5, the full variable domain is DVKVTQSSRYLVKRTGEKVFLECVQDMDHENMFWYRQDPGLGLRLIYFSYDVKMKEKGDIPEGYSVSREKKERFSLILESASTNQTSMYLCASSRRVGVGQPQHFGDGTRLSIL.

The table lists this clonotype with many counts. The chain combines TRBV4-1 with TRBJ2-7, with 9 positions matching TRBD1. With 2 bases clipped from V and 4 bases from J, the junction kept 6 bases outside the gene matches. Germline-derived CDR1 and CDR2 are MGHRA and YSYEKL. This CDR3 is 15 amino acids long. As DNA, the CDR3 is TGCGCCAGCAGCCAACCGGGACAGGGTATTTACGAGCAGTACTTC. It specifies CASSQPGQGIYEQYF.

This chain connects TRBV7-8 to TRBJ2-7; D is uncertain. Deletions cut 1 base from V and 0 bases from J, with 7 bases between. The CDR3 sequence is 14 residues long. Looked up from germline, CDR1 is SGHVS and CDR2 is FQNEAQ. The CDR3, as DNA: TGTGCCAGCAGCTTAGGTTCGGACTCCTACGAGCAGTACTTC. Translating gives CASSLGSDSYEQYF.

As for this clonotype: This likely comes from a read error, as the CDR3 has no conserved phenylalanine or tryptophan at its end. This sequence joins TRBV12-3 or TRBV12-4 and TRBJ1-4; possible D gene TRBD1, 5 bases. Trimming left V 6 bases short and J 0 bases short, with 14 bases between. The CDR3 has 16 amino acids. The chain's CDR3 is CASSPVGEATNEKLFS. CDR3 nucleotides: TGTGCCAGCAGCCCGGTGGGGGAGGCAACTAATGAAAAACTGTTTTCT.

This clonotype was seen many times. The chain employs TRBV29-1 and TRBJ2-5; TRBD2 matches at 7 bases. In germline, CDR1 is SQVTM, CDR2 ANQGSEA. The CDR3 covers 12 residues. With V trimmed by 5 bases and J by 6 bases, 6 bases remained unmatched. CDR3 nucleotides: TGCAGCGTTTTATCGGGGGGTAAGACCCAGTACTTC. Its translation is CSVLSGGKTQYF.